This T cell receptor (beta chain) was captured by sequencing in a study of PD-L1 blockade in urothelial cancer. Study-wide background: Blood analysis occurred 3 weeks (second dose) and 6 weeks after treatment start.

The sample's time point: peripheral blood 6 weeks after treatment start. Libraries were prepared by immunoSEQ multiplex PCR; TCRdb keeps only in-frame clonotypes and omits some of them. Here the sample spans about 120,000 clones, around 93% being singletons. The CDR3 is made up of 14 amino acids. Germline V gene data show CDR1 as SGHAT and CDR2 as FQNNGV. Trimming removed 5 bases from V and 1 base from J, with 8 bases in between. The material sequenced was PBMCs, taken around atezolizumab (anti-PD-L1) treatment. The clonotype was recovered from a man in his sixties with urothelial cancer. The chain couples TRBV11-2 to TRBJ2-2, with D unresolved. CDR3 loop: CASSRVGNTGELFF. Written as DNA, the CDR3 is TGTGCCAGCAGCCGGGTTGGGAACACCGGGGAGCTGTTTTTT.